This T cell receptor beta chain was identified during a study of neurological immune-mediated disorders. 5'RACE with 10-nucleotide random UMIs produced the cDNA. TCRdb passed the 5' RACE reads through MiXCR, listing each CDR3 protein once. The sample lists roughly 60,000 distinct CDR3 sequences, around 3.4% occurring once. This clonotype has a count of ten or more. Its target is unknown. Germline CDR1 MNHNY, CDR2 SVGAGI (reference sequence). CDR3 length: 12 residues. Between the trimmed V and J ends, which lost 4 bases and 6 bases, there was a span of 7 bases. Study conclusions and caveats: Whereas HTLV-1-associated myelopathy showed the most TCR clonal expansion, multiple sclerosis showed the least, with levels below those of healthy controls.

This receptor was identified in a woman aged 25 to 39 with multiple sclerosis. This chain uses TRBV6-6 with TRBJ1-5; D call uncertain. The sample comprised PBMCs. The CDR3 reads CASSLDFQPQHF. CDR3 nucleotides: TGTGCCAGCAGTTTAGACTTTCAGCCCCAGCATTTT.